A selection of T cell receptor beta chains follows, all from one sample in a study of T-cell reconstitution after alpha-beta-depleted transplantation in children. TCRdb analysed the PCR reads with MiXCR anew, one entry per CDR3 protein. The sample consists of about 600,000 distinct CDR3 sequences, about an eighth of them appearing once. The material sequenced was PBMCs, mostly from graft donor cells, taken 360 days after TCRalphabeta/CD19-depleted stem cell transplant. Source of these receptors: a male patient aged 10 to 17 who had a stem cell transplant for acute myeloid leukemia, so the T cells may come from the graft donor. The CDR3 runs from the conserved cysteine through the conserved F or W. D genes are given only for firm matches.

v_call: TRBV9
d_call: -
j_call: TRBJ2-7
cdr3_aa: CASSVGPSGLSYEQYF

v_call: TRBV25-1
d_call: -
j_call: TRBJ2-7
cdr3_aa: CASTLLGEQYF

v_call: TRBV29-1
d_call: -
j_call: TRBJ2-4
cdr3_aa: CSVQGRENIQYF

v_call: TRBV4-2
d_call: -
j_call: TRBJ2-7
cdr3_aa: CASSQDLQHWISYEQYF

v_call: TRBV20-1
d_call: -
j_call: TRBJ2-2
cdr3_aa: CSVKRSTGELFF

v_call: TRBV20-1
d_call: TRBD1
j_call: TRBJ1-3
cdr3_aa: CSAPKARTGVQGTSGNTIYF

v_call: TRBV6-2/TRBV6-3
d_call: TRBD1
j_call: TRBJ1-4
cdr3_aa: CASSPRDRGLNEKLFF

v_call: TRBV20-1
d_call: TRBD1
j_call: TRBJ2-7
cdr3_aa: CSARGATGTGASYEQYF

v_call: TRBV4-3
d_call: -
j_call: TRBJ2-2
cdr3_aa: CASSLGTGTLAGELFF

v_call: TRBV5-1
d_call: TRBD1
j_call: TRBJ2-5
cdr3_aa: CASSLKGAIETQYF

v_call: TRBV19
d_call: TRBD2
j_call: TRBJ2-1
cdr3_aa: CASSIRGGSAYNEQFF

v_call: TRBV23-1
d_call: TRBD2
j_call: TRBJ2-1
cdr3_aa: CASSQGTSGRYNEQFF

v_call: TRBV5-5
d_call: -
j_call: TRBJ2-1
cdr3_aa: CASSLVGGIYEQFF

v_call: TRBV20-1
d_call: -
j_call: TRBJ2-1
cdr3_aa: CSARGLQWGNEQFF

v_call: TRBV18
d_call: TRBD2
j_call: TRBJ2-1
cdr3_aa: CASSLLPTSGGDNEQFF

v_call: TRBV10-3
d_call: -
j_call: TRBJ2-5
cdr3_aa: CAIRDSQYQETQYF

v_call: TRBV7-2
d_call: TRBD2
j_call: TRBJ2-1
cdr3_aa: CASSLRTSEVDEQFF

v_call: TRBV28
d_call: -
j_call: TRBJ2-7
cdr3_aa: CTSSAYTPKNEQYF

v_call: TRBV10-3
d_call: TRBD1
j_call: TRBJ2-7
cdr3_aa: CAISVDRGNSEQYF

v_call: TRBV2
d_call: -
j_call: TRBJ2-7
cdr3_aa: CASITPPTTYEQYF

v_call: TRBV14
d_call: -
j_call: TRBJ2-3
cdr3_aa: CATTYTDTQYF

v_call: TRBV20-1
d_call: TRBD2
j_call: TRBJ2-7
cdr3_aa: CSARVITSGRLIYEQYF

v_call: TRBV16
d_call: TRBD2
j_call: TRBJ2-7
cdr3_aa: CASSTSGVIYEQYF

v_call: TRBV4-2
d_call: TRBD2
j_call: TRBJ2-7
cdr3_aa: CASSQGGSGSSYEQYF

v_call: TRBV7-7
d_call: TRBD2
j_call: TRBJ2-2
cdr3_aa: CASSAGLVQGGELFF

v_call: TRBV19
d_call: -
j_call: TRBJ2-7
cdr3_aa: CASSIMGSAYEQYF

v_call: TRBV29-1
d_call: TRBD2
j_call: TRBJ2-7
cdr3_aa: CSVEGGRGSNASYEQYF

v_call: TRBV6-1
d_call: -
j_call: TRBJ2-3
cdr3_aa: CASSPAGTWGTDTQYF

v_call: TRBV6-1
d_call: TRBD2
j_call: TRBJ2-7
cdr3_aa: CAGTSGRSHEQYF

v_call: TRBV6-5
d_call: -
j_call: TRBJ1-5
cdr3_aa: CASSTGGTGNQPQHF

v_call: TRBV24-1
d_call: TRBD1
j_call: TRBJ1-5
cdr3_aa: CATSDHRGLEQPQHF

v_call: TRBV6-5
d_call: TRBD2
j_call: TRBJ2-7
cdr3_aa: CASSYVVGLAGGREQYF

v_call: TRBV28
d_call: -
j_call: TRBJ2-1
cdr3_aa: CASSLFAARPREQFF

v_call: TRBV18
d_call: -
j_call: TRBJ2-1
cdr3_aa: CASSRGRGRVGNEQFF

v_call: TRBV29-1
d_call: TRBD2
j_call: TRBJ2-5
cdr3_aa: CSVAAGGSGTATF

v_call: TRBV5-4
d_call: TRBD2
j_call: TRBJ2-5
cdr3_aa: CASSLKTSGKETQYF

v_call: TRBV2
d_call: -
j_call: TRBJ2-4
cdr3_aa: CASSAFWPGRNIQYF

v_call: TRBV7-9
d_call: TRBD1
j_call: TRBJ2-4
cdr3_aa: CASSLRGPLAKNIQYF

v_call: TRBV7-9
d_call: -
j_call: TRBJ2-7
cdr3_aa: CASSLGAGHSEQYF

v_call: TRBV27
d_call: TRBD1
j_call: TRBJ1-4
cdr3_aa: CASSSVDKGTGGGKLFF

v_call: TRBV28
d_call: TRBD2
j_call: TRBJ2-7
cdr3_aa: CASSLASGRASYEQYF

v_call: TRBV30
d_call: -
j_call: TRBJ2-1
cdr3_aa: CAWRQGSYNEQFF

v_call: TRBV7-6
d_call: -
j_call: TRBJ1-5
cdr3_aa: CASSLEPGYSNQPQHF

v_call: TRBV7-8
d_call: -
j_call: TRBJ2-1
cdr3_aa: CASSLATIAVGYNEQFF

v_call: TRBV7-2
d_call: -
j_call: TRBJ2-7
cdr3_aa: CASSLVGGGGPTYEQYF

v_call: TRBV28
d_call: TRBD2
j_call: TRBJ2-4
cdr3_aa: CASSPPTSGVAKNIQYF

v_call: TRBV30
d_call: -
j_call: TRBJ2-2
cdr3_aa: CAWSGPTNTGELFF

v_call: TRBV7-2
d_call: -
j_call: TRBJ2-1
cdr3_aa: CASSPPPIYNEQFF

v_call: TRBV2
d_call: -
j_call: TRBJ1-1
cdr3_aa: CASRLGGFNPRTEAFF

v_call: TRBV29-1
d_call: -
j_call: TRBJ2-1
cdr3_aa: CSVVGAAGFYNEQFF

v_call: TRBV12-3/TRBV12-4
d_call: -
j_call: TRBJ2-7
cdr3_aa: CASSRKGGAEQYF

v_call: TRBV20-1
d_call: TRBD1
j_call: TRBJ2-5
cdr3_aa: CSAQRTGREETQYF

v_call: TRBV29-1
d_call: -
j_call: TRBJ1-1
cdr3_aa: CSAQPQVMNTEAFF

v_call: TRBV18
d_call: -
j_call: TRBJ2-7
cdr3_aa: CASSPPPGQGSYEQYF

v_call: TRBV9
d_call: TRBD2
j_call: TRBJ2-1
cdr3_aa: CASSALAGPSSYNEQFF

v_call: TRBV29-1
d_call: TRBD2
j_call: TRBJ2-1
cdr3_aa: CSVGSVRITGTSGYNEQFF

v_call: TRBV7-3
d_call: -
j_call: TRBJ2-5
cdr3_aa: CASSQSGTQETQYF

v_call: TRBV15
d_call: -
j_call: TRBJ1-6
cdr3_aa: CATSRDGGDLGSPLHF

v_call: TRBV28
d_call: -
j_call: TRBJ2-7
cdr3_aa: CASSSPRGAEYEQYF

v_call: TRBV28
d_call: -
j_call: TRBJ2-2
cdr3_aa: CASSLGGPTGELFF